These 22 T cell receptor beta chains were sequenced from one sample in a study of blood T cell repertoires in COVID-19. The assay was immunoSEQ multiplex PCR, and TCRdb's table has in-frame clones only and misses some. The data hold approximately 190,000 clones, with about 93% observed a single time. The sequenced sample consisted of peripheral blood. These receptor sequences come from a man in his forties or fifties with acute or convalescent COVID-19.

V usage is TRBV7-9 and J usage is TRBJ1-2, with a possible D match to TRBD1 (5 bases). The ends were cut back, 1 base at V and 6 bases at J, with 9 bases in the middle. Germline CDR1 reads SEHNR; CDR2 reads FQNEAQ (reference sequence). CDR3 length: 13 amino acids. DNA of the CDR3: TGTGCCAGCAGCTTAGGCCGGGGGAATGGCTACACCTTC. This translates into CASSLGRGNGYTF. Full variable domain (missing parts from reference TRBV7-9 and TRBJ1-2): DTGVSQNPRHKITKRGQNVTFRCDPISEHNRLYWYRQTLGQGPEFLTYFQNEAQLEKSRLLSDRFSAERPKGSFSTLEIQRTEQGDSAMYLCASSLGRGNGYTFGSGTRLTVV.

This chain uses TRBV30 with TRBJ2-7; TRBD2 is a possible D gene (6 bases). The germline gives CDR1 GTSNPN, CDR2 SVGIG (reference sequence). V gave up 3 bases and J gave up 7 bases, with 13 bases separating them. The CDR3 has 12 amino acids. CDR3 in DNA: TGTGCCTGGAGGGGACTTACGAGGGAGCAGTACTTC. It is translated as CAWRGLTREQYF.

This sequence joins TRBV4-1 and TRBJ1-3; a weak D match, TRBD1 (5 bases). This CDR3 spans 15 amino acids. V was shortened by 6 bases and J by 1 base, with 13 bases between the two germline ends. From germline, CDR1 is MGHRA and CDR2 YSYEKL. The CDR3 spells CASRAADTSGNTIYF. For the CDR3, the DNA is TGCGCCAGCAGAGCTGCGGACACTTCTGGAAACACCATATATTTT.

The rearrangement links TRBV3-1 (or the pseudogene TRBV3-2) to TRBJ1-5; D is unresolved. The CDR3 spans 14 residues. The V gene's germline CDR1 is LGHDT and CDR2 YNNKEL (reference sequence). Trimming took off 0 bases at V and 4 bases at J, with 7 bases between the two ends. The DNA for the CDR3 is TGTGCCAGCAGCCAAGATGCGGGAAATCAGCCCCAGCATTTT. It encodes CASSQDAGNQPQHF.

The chain is built from TRBV15 and TRBJ2-3; TRBD2 might be the D (6 bases). The V gene's germline CDR1 is LNHNV and CDR2 YYDKDF (reference sequence). CDR3 length: 14 amino acids. Trimming shortened V by 1 base and J by 1 base, and 6 bases separated the two germline ends. The CDR3 DNA follows: TGTGCCACCAGCAGAGGGGGGGGCACAGATACGCAGTATTTT. It encodes CATSRGGGTDTQYF.

The chain employs TRBV11-2 and TRBJ2-1; TRBD2 agrees at 13 bases. This CDR3 comprises 18 residues. Germline V gives CDR1 SGHAT, CDR2 FQNNGV. The V segment lost 0 bases and the J segment 7 bases; nucleotides outside the gene matches: 9. The CDR3, as DNA: TGTGCCAGCAGCTTAGATTTCACTAGCGGGAGGGCCGGGAATGAGCAGTTCTTC. This encodes CASSLDFTSGRAGNEQFF.

This chain uses TRBV14 with TRBJ2-1; D unresolved. The CDR3 sequence is 13 residues long. V lost 0 bases to trimming and J lost 7 bases, with 7 bases between them. Germline CDR1 reads SGHDN; CDR2 reads FVKESK. The CDR3 DNA reads TGTGCCAGCAGCCAAGACTGGGCGAATGAGCAGTTCTTC. Translated: CASSQDWANEQFF.

The chain links TRBV28 to TRBJ1-2; D possibly corresponds to TRBD1 (5 bases). V lost 2 bases and J 3 bases, leaving 7 bases between the germline ends. This CDR3 contains 13 residues. Per the germline V gene, CDR1 is MDHEN and CDR2 is SYDVKM. The CDR3 DNA follows: TGTGCCAGCAGTTTAATGACAGACTATGGCTACACCTTC. Translation: CASSLMTDYGYTF.

A single count supports this clone. The rearrangement links TRBV7-2 to TRBJ2-5; 7 positions match TRBD2. Germline values: CDR1 SGHTA, CDR2 FQGNSA. The V segment lost 2 bases and the J segment 1 base; nucleotides outside the gene matches: 7. The CDR3 extends over 16 amino acids. CDR3 region: CASSLWPPGGQETQYF. The CDR3 DNA sequence: TGTGCCAGCAGCTTATGGCCCCCGGGGGGCCAAGAGACCCAGTACTTC.

This clone was seen a handful of times. The chain carries TRBV5-6 and TRBJ1-1; 7 positions match TRBD1. V trimming: 1 base; J trimming: 7 bases; junction bases outside the gene matches: 7. From germline, CDR1 is SGHDT and CDR2 YYEEEE. CDR3 length equals 14 residues. CDR3 sequence reads: CASSLPQGQFEAFF. CDR3 nucleotide sequence: TGTGCCAGCAGCTTGCCTCAGGGACAGTTTGAAGCTTTCTTT.

In its sample, this clone was seen a few times. The genes are TRBV27 and TRBJ2-1; 7 nucleotides align to TRBD2. Germline values: CDR1 MNHEY, CDR2 SMNVEV (reference sequence). The CDR3 totals 14 residues. The junction had 9 bases not matched to a gene; V was cut back by 6 bases and J by 7 bases. CDR3 amino acids: CASRGPGLTNEQFF. In nucleotides, the CDR3 is TGTGCCAGCAGAGGACCGGGACTAACAAATGAGCAGTTCTTC.

The gene calls are TRBV7-8 and TRBJ1-3; D gene uncertain. CDR1 and CDR2 from the germline V gene are SGHVS and FQNEAQ. Trimming left V 5 bases short and J 3 bases short, with 14 bases between. The CDR3 totals 15 residues. CDR3 loop: CASSATVEIGNTIYF. In DNA, the CDR3 is TGTGCCAGCAGCGCCACAGTCGAGATTGGAAACACCATATATTTT.

CDR3 sequence reads: CASTPGGQLSYNEQFF. The CDR3 coding sequence is TGTGCCAGCACCCCAGGGGGACAGTTGTCCTACAATGAGCAGTTCTTC. J is TRBJ2-1 and V is TRBV5-4; TRBD1 matches 7 bases. Germline-derived CDR1 and CDR2 are SGHNT and YYREEE (reference sequence). J lost 1 base, V lost 6 bases, and 10 bases had no gene match. This CDR3 spans 16 amino acids.

The gene calls are TRBV29-1 and TRBJ2-7; 9 bases are a match to TRBD1. This CDR3 spans 16 amino acids. Germline CDR1 SQVTM, CDR2 ANQGSEA. Trimming cost V 5 bases and J 0 bases; bases outside gene matches: 11. Written as DNA, the CDR3 is TGCAGCGTTTCTGGGACAGGGTGGCCCTCCTCCTACGAGCAGTACTTC. It encodes CSVSGTGWPSSYEQYF.

This clone was seen only once. The chain is built from TRBV27 and TRBJ2-1; 10 nucleotides line up with TRBD2. The CDR3 loop spans 16 amino acids. CDR1 is MNHEY and CDR2 is SMNVEV in the germline V gene (reference sequence). After removal of 3 bases from V and 5 bases from J, the junction contained 7 bases not matched to a gene. The CDR3: CASSFMTSGLDNEQFF. The CDR3 DNA reads TGTGCCAGCAGTTTCATGACTAGCGGGCTAGACAATGAGCAGTTCTTC.

This clone was counted a single time. The chain recombines TRBV19 with TRBJ1-5, with 8 bases matching TRBD1. The CDR3 covers 18 residues. The V segment lost 5 bases and the J segment 0 bases; nucleotides outside the gene matches: 12. Germline-derived CDR1 and CDR2 are LNHDA and SQIVND (reference sequence). CDR3 sequence (DNA): TGTGCCAGTAGTCCCCGGGGCAGGGGGCAGAATAGCAATCAGCCCCAGCATTTT. It encodes CASSPRGRGQNSNQPQHF.

In this sample, this clone turned up a few times. The CDR3 here is CASSVGQGFRYEQYF. The CDR3 DNA is TGTGCCAGCAGTGTCGGACAGGGCTTTCGATACGAGCAGTACTTC. The chain recombines TRBV2 with TRBJ2-7, with TRBD1 matching 8 bases. There are 15 residues in the CDR3. V trimming: 4 bases; J trimming: 4 bases; junction bases outside the gene matches: 9. Germline V CDR1 and CDR2: SNHLY, FYNNEI.

This chain links TRBV7-8 with TRBJ1-5, with 10 bases identical to TRBD1. Looked up from germline, CDR1 is SGHVS and CDR2 is FQNEAQ. The CDR3 covers 15 residues. V lost 3 bases to trimming and J lost 5 bases; unmatched junction nucleotides: 4. In DNA form, the CDR3 reads TGTGCCAGCAGCTTGGGGACAGGGGCCCATCAGCCCCAGCATTTT. Protein sequence: CASSLGTGAHQPQHF. Filled out from reference TRBV7-8 and TRBJ1-5, the complete variable domain reads GAGVSQSPRYKVAKRGQDVALRCDPISGHVSLFWYQQALGQGPEFLTYFQNEAQLDKSGLPSDRFFAERPEGSVSTLKIQRTQQEDSAVYLCASSLGTGAHQPQHFGDGTRLSIL.

The chain joins TRBV9 to TRBJ2-2; 11 positions agree with TRBD2. CDR1 and CDR2 from the germline V gene are SGDLS and YYNGEE. Unmatched junction bases numbered 3, after V lost 2 bases and J lost 6 bases. This CDR3 comprises 15 residues. CDR3 bases: TGTGCCAGCAGCGTTAGCGGGGGGGCCGCCGGGGAGCTGTTTTTT. This sequence encodes CASSVSGGAAGELFF.

The chain uses TRBV11-2 and TRBJ1-3, with 9 bases identical to TRBD1. The V gene end was trimmed by 5 bases and the J gene end by 3 bases; junction bases not matched to a gene: 8. The CDR3 runs 16 residues. Germline CDR1 reads SGHAT; CDR2 reads FQNNGV. CDR3 in amino acids: CASSTQQGAGGNTIYF. For the CDR3, the DNA is TGTGCCAGCAGCACGCAACAGGGGGCGGGTGGAAACACCATATATTTT. The variable domain in full, with the rest retrieved from reference TRBV11-2 and TRBJ1-3, is EAGVAQSPRYKIIEKRQSVAFWCNPISGHATLYWYQQILGQGPKLLIQFQNNGVVDDSQLPKDRFSAERLKGVDSTLKIQPAKLEDSAVYLCASSTQQGAGGNTIYFGEGSWLTVV.

The chain couples TRBV5-4 to TRBJ1-2; D may be TRBD1 (6 bases). Trimming took off 2 bases at V and 6 bases at J, with 14 bases between the two ends. This CDR3 has 14 amino acids. Germline CDR1 SGHNT, CDR2 YYREEE (reference sequence). The CDR3, as DNA: TGTGCCAGCAGCTTCCGGGGGGCCATGGATGGCTACACCTTC. This gives the protein CASSFRGAMDGYTF.

V and J are TRBV10-3 and TRBJ2-7; 10 bases map to TRBD2. This CDR3 has 15 residues. CDR1 is ENHRY, CDR2 SYGVKD, per germline. Trimming took 0 bases from V and 3 from J; bases not matched to a gene: 2. CDR3 coding DNA: TGTGCCATCAGTGAGTCTTCTAGCGGGAGCTACGAGCAGTACTTC. It encodes CAISESSSGSYEQYF.